This record looks at one T cell receptor (beta chain) sequence and its context. What antigen it recognizes has not been identified. No per-base quality is available; no much larger clone lies one base away. Interpreted using the paper, the treatment or condition label stands for: in vitro stimulation with specific CMV peptide epitopes to enrich CMV-specific T cells. The germline V gene provides CDR1 SGHVS and CDR2 FNYEAQ. Reading from cysteine to phenylalanine, the CDR3 counts 16 amino acids. The only DNA kept is the CDR3, 48 bases in frame from the first base. The trim is 3 bases for V and 7 bases for J, with a gap of 16 bases between the germline ends. The sample belongs to a study of T cell repertoires in cytomegalovirus infection (dated by TCRdb to about 2019). In the study overall: The peptide stimulations were aimed at well-studied HLA-B-restricted epitopes as well as recently identified HLA-C-restricted CMV epitopes, whose presentation resists viral immunomodulation. Donor HLA type was relevant to the analysis, as public TCR beta signatures indicated carriage of CMV infection together with the matching HLA type.

For sequencing, an Illumina HiSeq 1500 was employed. TCRdb redid the processing of the public reads, applying fastp at Q25 and MiXCR, and retained in-frame beta chains. Rows with one shared CDR3 protein collapse into an entry with the most common genes and DNA. A total of under 350,000 distinct CDR3 sequences appear in this sample, 20% to 25% of them only once. The ten largest clones add up to approximately 19% of the sample. What the research found in general, with its limitations: In the ex vivo response, HLA-C-restricted CMV-specific TCR beta clonotypes were dominant, and in two of eight donors the single most frequent clonotype came from this HLA-C-restricted group. In both this cohort and an independent roughly 350-donor cohort, the cumulative frequency of public TCR beta family members distinguished carriers of CMV infection plus the relevant HLA type.

The sequence joins TRBV7-6 to TRBJ1-6, with TRBD1 tentatively as D gene (6 bases match). This clonotype originated in a human donor in good health (CMV status not recorded). Some clones in this sample may be carry-over from other donors' samples. The sequencing used cultured PBMCs, collected from culture after CMV antigen stimulation. At the DNA level, the sequence is TGTGCCAGCAGCTTGCTTTCGGTACAGGGCAATTCACCCCTCCACTTT. Its protein product is CASSLLSVQGNSPLHF.